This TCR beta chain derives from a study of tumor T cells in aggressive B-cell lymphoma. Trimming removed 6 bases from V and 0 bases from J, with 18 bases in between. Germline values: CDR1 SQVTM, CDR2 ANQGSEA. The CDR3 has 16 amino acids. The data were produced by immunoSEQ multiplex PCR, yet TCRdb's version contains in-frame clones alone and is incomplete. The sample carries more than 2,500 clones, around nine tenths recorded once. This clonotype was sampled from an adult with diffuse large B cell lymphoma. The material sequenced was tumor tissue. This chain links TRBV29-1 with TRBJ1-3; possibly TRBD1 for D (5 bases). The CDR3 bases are TGCAGCGTGACTGCGACAGCCTTACTCTCTGGAAACACCATATATTTT. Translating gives CSVTATALLSGNTIYF. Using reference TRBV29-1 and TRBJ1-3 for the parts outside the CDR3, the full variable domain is SAVISQKPSRDICQRGTSLTIQCQVDSQVTMMFWYRQQPGQSLTLIATANQGSEATYESGFVIDKFPISRPNLTFSTLTVSNMSPEDSSIYLCSVTATALLSGNTIYFGEGSWLTVV.